The rows below give T cell receptor beta chains drawn from one sample of a study of cytomegalovirus exposure and HLA in healthy donors. Libraries were prepared by immunoSEQ multiplex PCR; TCRdb keeps only in-frame clonotypes and omits some of them. The repertoire holds 150,000 to 200,000 clones, with roughly 87% as singletons. Specimen: PBMCs. These receptors all come from a boy under 10 years old in good health and CMV-seronegative. Both conserved end residues are part of each CDR3. A D gene is named only where the DNA matches it firmly. The size of a clone is reported for some rows only, either as once, few or many, or as a class for expanded clones.

TRBV4-1	.	TRBJ1-1	few	TGCGCCAGCAGCCAAGTCAGGTGGAACACTGAAGCTTTCTTT	CASSQVRWNTEAFF
TRBV6-1	TRBD2	TRBJ2-3	.	TGTGCCAGCAGTGATCGACTAGCGGGAGGTACGCAGTATTTT	CASSDRLAGGTQYF
TRBV9	TRBD1	TRBJ2-7	.	TGTGCCAGCAGCGGAGACAGGGGCGAGCAGTACTTC	CASSGDRGEQYF
TRBV10-2	TRBD1	TRBJ2-7	.	TGCGCCAGCAGGGGACAGCTCCCTCACGAGCAGTACTTC	CASRGQLPHEQYF
TRBV29-1	TRBD1	TRBJ1-2	.	TGCAGCGTTGGGGACAGCGATTATGGCTACACCTTC	CSVGDSDYGYTF
TRBV25-1	.	TRBJ1-1	.	TGTGCCAGCAGTGTCGGCCGCCGAGGCACTGAAGCTTTCTTT	CASSVGRRGTEAFF
TRBV28	.	TRBJ1-2	.	TGTGCCAGCAGTTTAGGGGGGTCGGATGGCTACACCTTC	CASSLGGSDGYTF
TRBV6-8	.	TRBJ2-7	.	TGTGCCAGCCCACCGCGACCGCAAGGAGTAGCCTACGAGCAGTACTTC	CASPPRPQGVAYEQYF
TRBV5-4	.	TRBJ2-7	few	TGTGCCAGCAGCTTGCGCGGTACCTACGAGCAGTACTTC	CASSLRGTYEQYF
TRBV28	.	TRBJ2-3	.	TGTGCCAGCAGTCCAAACGGAGGGTCGGCGCAGTATTTT	CASSPNGGSAQYF
TRBV28	.	TRBJ2-7	.	TGTGCCAGCAGTCCCCGGAGGCCGAAATACTACGAGCAGTACTTC	CASSPRRPKYYEQYF
TRBV6-7	TRBD2	TRBJ2-7	once	TGTGCCAGCAGTTACGGACTAGCGGGCGCTGAGGACGAGCAGTACTTC	CASSYGLAGAEDEQYF
TRBV28	.	TRBJ2-7	.	TGTGCCAGCAGTTTAACGGGGGATTCCTACGAGCAGTACTTC	CASSLTGDSYEQYF
TRBV5-1	.	TRBJ1-1	.	TGCGCCAGCAGCTCCGGTCGGACCTCCAAAGGGGCCACTGAAGCTTTCTTT	CASSSGRTSKGATEAFF
TRBV6-6	.	TRBJ2-7	once	TGCGCCAGCAGTTACCAAGGACAGACCGAGTACTTC	CASSYQGQTEYF
TRBV27	.	TRBJ2-3	.	TGTGCCAGCAGTAACAAACGAAGCACAGATACGCAGTATTTT	CASSNKRSTDTQYF
TRBV5-1	TRBD1	TRBJ2-7	.	TGCGCCAGCAGCTTGAAGGGACAGGGCTCCCTGGCCTACGAGCAGTACTTC	CASSLKGQGSLAYEQYF
TRBV10-3	TRBD2	TRBJ2-3	.	TGTGCCATCAGTGAGCGGCCCCCTGGACTAGCGGGGGGGCCGGGCACAGATACGCAGTATTTT	CAISERPPGLAGGPGTDTQYF
TRBV7-9	.	TRBJ2-7	.	TGTGCCAGCAGCTTGGAGGGTGACTTCTACGAGCAGTACTTC	CASSLEGDFYEQYF
TRBV4-1	TRBD2	TRBJ2-7	.	TGCGCCAGCAGTTCCGGCTGGGCTAGCGGGAGTTCAGGGTCCTACGAGCAGTACTTC	CASSSGWASGSSGSYEQYF
TRBV28	TRBD1	TRBJ1-6	.	TGTGCCAGCAAGGGGACAGATAATTCACCCCTCCACTTT	CASKGTDNSPLHF
TRBV5-6	.	TRBJ2-5	.	TGTGCCAGCAGCTTGGAAAAGGGGCTGCCAATCCAAGAGACCCAGTACTTC	CASSLEKGLPIQETQYF
TRBV5-1	.	TRBJ2-1	.	TGCGCCAGCAGCTCCTTCACGACAAGCTCTAATGAACCCTACAATGAGCAGTTCTTC	CASSSFTTSSNEPYNEQFF
TRBV19	.	TRBJ1-3	.	TGTGCCAGTAGTCCCGACAGTACCTCTGGAAACACCATATATTTT	CASSPDSTSGNTIYF
TRBV5-1	.	TRBJ1-1	.	TGCGCCAGCAGCGGGGAGGGAGGCATGAACACTGAAGCTTTCTTT	CASSGEGGMNTEAFF
TRBV15	.	TRBJ1-6	.	TGTGCCACCAGCAGAGAGGTCCCAGGGTTTTCCTATAATTCACCCCTCCACTTT	CATSREVPGFSYNSPLHF
TRBV10-1	.	TRBJ2-7	.	TGCGCCAGCAGTGATAGGGAGCCCTACGAGCAGTACTTC	CASSDREPYEQYF
TRBV9	.	TRBJ2-7	.	TGTGCCAGCAGCGTAGGCTCTTTCGGGAGTAGCGAGCAGTACTTC	CASSVGSFGSSEQYF
TRBV6-1	TRBD1	TRBJ1-5	.	TGTGCCAGCAGTGAAGACAGGGGAGGTCAGCCCCAGCATTTT	CASSEDRGGQPQHF
TRBV15	TRBD1	TRBJ2-7	.	TGTGCCACCAGCAGTGGCGGGACAGGGAACGAGCAGTACTTC	CATSSGGTGNEQYF
TRBV6-5	.	TRBJ2-1	.	TGTGCCAGCAGGGTAGCCCCCCACAATGAGCAGTTCTTC	CASRVAPHNEQFF
TRBV7-9	TRBD1	TRBJ2-7	.	TGTGCCAGCAGCCCCTGGGAATTGGGACAGGGTTCCTACGAGCAGTACTTC	CASSPWELGQGSYEQYF